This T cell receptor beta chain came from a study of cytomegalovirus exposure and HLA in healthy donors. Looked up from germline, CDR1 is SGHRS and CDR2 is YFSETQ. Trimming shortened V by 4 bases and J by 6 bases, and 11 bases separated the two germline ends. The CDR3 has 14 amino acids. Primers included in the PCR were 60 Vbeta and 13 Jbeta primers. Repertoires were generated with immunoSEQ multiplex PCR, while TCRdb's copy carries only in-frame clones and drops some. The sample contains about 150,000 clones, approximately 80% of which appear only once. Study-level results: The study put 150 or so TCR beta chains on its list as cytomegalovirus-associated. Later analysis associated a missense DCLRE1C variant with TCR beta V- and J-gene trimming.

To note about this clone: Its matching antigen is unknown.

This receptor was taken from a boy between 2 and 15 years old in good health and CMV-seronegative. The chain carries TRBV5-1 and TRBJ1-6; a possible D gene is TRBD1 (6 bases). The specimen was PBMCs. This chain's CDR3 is CASSLDRFNSPLHF. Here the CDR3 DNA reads TGCGCCAGCAGCCTGGACAGATTTAATTCACCCCTCCACTTT.